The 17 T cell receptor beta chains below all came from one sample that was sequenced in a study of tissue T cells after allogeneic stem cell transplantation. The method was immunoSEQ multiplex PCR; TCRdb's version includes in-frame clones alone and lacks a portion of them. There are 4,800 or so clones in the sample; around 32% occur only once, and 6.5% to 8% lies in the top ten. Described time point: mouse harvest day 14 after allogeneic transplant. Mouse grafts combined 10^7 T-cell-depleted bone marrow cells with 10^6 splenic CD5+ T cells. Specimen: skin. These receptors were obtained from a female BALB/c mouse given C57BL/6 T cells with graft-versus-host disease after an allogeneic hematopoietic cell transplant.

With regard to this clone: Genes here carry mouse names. CDR3 bases read: TGTGCCAGCAGTCGGACAATTAACAACCAGGCTCCGCTT. Encoded protein: CASSRTINNQAPL. The complete CDR3 protein is CASSRTINNQAPLF. The chain has TRBV3 and TRBJ1-5; tentatively, D is TRBD1 (5 bases). The read finishes 1 residue shy of the CDR3 end, and the germline J gene is used to complete it. V lost 6 bases and J 0 bases, leaving 9 bases between the germline ends. The CDR3 has 14 amino acids. Germline V gene lookup returns CDR1 SNHLY and CDR2 FYNGKV (reference sequence).

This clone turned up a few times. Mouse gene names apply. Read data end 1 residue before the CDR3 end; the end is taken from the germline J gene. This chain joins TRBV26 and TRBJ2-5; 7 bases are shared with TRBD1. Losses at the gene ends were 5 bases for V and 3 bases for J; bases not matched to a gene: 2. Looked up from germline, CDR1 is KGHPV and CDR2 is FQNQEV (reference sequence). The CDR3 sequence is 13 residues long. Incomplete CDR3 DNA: TGTGCCAGCAGTTGGGACAGACAAGACACCCAGTAC. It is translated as CASSWDRQDTQY. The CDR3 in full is CASSWDRQDTQYF.

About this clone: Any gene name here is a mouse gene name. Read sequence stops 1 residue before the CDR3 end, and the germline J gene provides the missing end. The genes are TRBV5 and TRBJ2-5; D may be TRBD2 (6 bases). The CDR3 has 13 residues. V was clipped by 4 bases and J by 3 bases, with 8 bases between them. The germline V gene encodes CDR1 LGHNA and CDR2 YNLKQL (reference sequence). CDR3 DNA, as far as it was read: TGTGCCAGCAGCCCGACTGGACAAGACACCCAGTAC. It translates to CASSPTGQDTQY. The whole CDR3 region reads CASSPTGQDTQYF.

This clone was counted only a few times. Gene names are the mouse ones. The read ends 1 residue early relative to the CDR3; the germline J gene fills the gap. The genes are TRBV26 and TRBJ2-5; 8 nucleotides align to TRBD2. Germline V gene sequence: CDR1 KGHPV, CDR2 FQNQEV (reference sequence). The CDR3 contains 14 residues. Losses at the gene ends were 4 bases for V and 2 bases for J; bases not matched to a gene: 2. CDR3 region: CASSPDWAQDTQYF. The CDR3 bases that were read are TGTGCCAGCAGTCCGGACTGGGCCCAAGACACCCAGTAC.

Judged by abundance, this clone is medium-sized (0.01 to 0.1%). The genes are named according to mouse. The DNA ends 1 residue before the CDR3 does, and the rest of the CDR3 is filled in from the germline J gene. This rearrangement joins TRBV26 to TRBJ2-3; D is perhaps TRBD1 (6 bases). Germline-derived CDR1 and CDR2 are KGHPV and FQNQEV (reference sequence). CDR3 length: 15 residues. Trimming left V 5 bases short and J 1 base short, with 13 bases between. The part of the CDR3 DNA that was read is TGTGCCAGCAGTTTTGACAGGTGGCGTGCAGAAACGCTGTAT. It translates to CASSFDRWRAETLY. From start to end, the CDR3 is CASSFDRWRAETLYF. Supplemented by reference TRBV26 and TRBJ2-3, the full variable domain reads NSKVIQTPRYLVKGQGQKAKMRCIPEKGHPVVFWYQQNKNNEFKFLINFQNQEVLQQIDMTEKRFSAECPSNSPCSLEIQSSEAGDSALYLCASSFDRWRAETLYFGSGTRLTVL.

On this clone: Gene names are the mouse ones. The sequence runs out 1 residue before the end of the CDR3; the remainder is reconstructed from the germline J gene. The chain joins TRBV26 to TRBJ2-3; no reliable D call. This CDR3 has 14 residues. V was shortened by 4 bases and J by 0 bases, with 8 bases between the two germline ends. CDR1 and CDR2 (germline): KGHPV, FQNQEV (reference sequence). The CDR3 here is CASSPTTSAETLYF. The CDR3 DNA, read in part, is TGTGCCAGCAGTCCGACAACTAGTGCAGAAACGCTGTAT.

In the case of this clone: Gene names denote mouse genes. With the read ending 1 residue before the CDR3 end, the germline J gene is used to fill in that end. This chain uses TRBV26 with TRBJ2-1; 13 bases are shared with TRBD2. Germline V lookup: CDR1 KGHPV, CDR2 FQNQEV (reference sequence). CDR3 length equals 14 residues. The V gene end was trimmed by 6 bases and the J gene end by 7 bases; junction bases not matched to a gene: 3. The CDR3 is CASSRDWGGAEQFF. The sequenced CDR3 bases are TGTGCCAGCAGCCGGGACTGGGGGGGGGCTGAGCAGTTC.

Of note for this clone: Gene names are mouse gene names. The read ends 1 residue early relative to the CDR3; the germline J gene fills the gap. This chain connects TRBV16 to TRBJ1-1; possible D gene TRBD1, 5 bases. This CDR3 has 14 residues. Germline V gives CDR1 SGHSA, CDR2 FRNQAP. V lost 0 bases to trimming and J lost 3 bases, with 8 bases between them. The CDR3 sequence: CASSLDGGDTEVFF. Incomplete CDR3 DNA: TGTGCAAGCAGCTTAGATGGGGGGGACACAGAAGTCTTC.

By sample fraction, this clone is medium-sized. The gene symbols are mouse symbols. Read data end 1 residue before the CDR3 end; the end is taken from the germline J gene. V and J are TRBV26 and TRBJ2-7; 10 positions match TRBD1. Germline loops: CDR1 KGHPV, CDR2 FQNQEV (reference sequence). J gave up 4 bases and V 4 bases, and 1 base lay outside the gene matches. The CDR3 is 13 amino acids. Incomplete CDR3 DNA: TGTGCCAGCAGTCGGACAGGGGGGTATGAACAGTAC. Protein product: CASSRTGGYEQY. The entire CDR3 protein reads CASSRTGGYEQYF.

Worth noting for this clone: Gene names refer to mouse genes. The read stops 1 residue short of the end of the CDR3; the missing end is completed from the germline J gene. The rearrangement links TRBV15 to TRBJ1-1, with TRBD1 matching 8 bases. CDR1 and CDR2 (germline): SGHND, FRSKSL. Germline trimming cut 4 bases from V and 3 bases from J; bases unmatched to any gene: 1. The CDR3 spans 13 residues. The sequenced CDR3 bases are TGTGCCAGCAGTTCCAGGGGGCACACAGAAGTCTTC. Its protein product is CASSSRGHTEVF. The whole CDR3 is CASSSRGHTEVFF. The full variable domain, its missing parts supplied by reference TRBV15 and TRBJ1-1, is DAGVTQTPRHEVAEKGQTIILKCEPVSGHNDLFWYRQTKIQGLELLSYFRSKSLMEDGGAFKDRFKAEMLNSSFSTLKIQPTEPKDSAVYLCASSSRGHTEVFFGKGTRLTVV.

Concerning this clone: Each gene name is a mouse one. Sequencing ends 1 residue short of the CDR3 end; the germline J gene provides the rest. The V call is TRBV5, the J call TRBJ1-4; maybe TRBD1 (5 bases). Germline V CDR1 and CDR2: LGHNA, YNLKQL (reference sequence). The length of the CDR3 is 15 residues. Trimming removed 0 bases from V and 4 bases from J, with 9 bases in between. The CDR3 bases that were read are TGTGCCAGCAGCCAAGACGGGACGGACAACGAAAGATTATTT. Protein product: CASSQDGTDNERLF. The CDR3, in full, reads CASSQDGTDNERLFF.

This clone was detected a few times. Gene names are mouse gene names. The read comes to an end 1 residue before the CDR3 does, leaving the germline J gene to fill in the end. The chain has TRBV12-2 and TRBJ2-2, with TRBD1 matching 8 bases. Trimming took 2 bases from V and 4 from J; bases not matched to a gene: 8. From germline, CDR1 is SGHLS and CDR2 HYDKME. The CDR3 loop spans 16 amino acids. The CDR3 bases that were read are TGTGCCAGCTCTCCACCGGGACAGGAGGGCACCGGGCAGCTCTAC. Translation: CASSPPGQEGTGQLY. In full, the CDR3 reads CASSPPGQEGTGQLYF.

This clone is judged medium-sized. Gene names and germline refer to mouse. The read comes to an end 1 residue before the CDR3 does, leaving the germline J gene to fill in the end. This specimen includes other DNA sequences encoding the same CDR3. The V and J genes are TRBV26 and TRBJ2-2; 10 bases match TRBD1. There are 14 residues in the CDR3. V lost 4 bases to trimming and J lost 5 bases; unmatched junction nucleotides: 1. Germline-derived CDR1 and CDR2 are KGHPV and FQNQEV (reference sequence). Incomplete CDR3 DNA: TGTGCCAGCAGTCGGGACAGGGGAACCGGGCAGCTCTAC. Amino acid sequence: CASSRDRGTGQLY. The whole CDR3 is CASSRDRGTGQLYF.

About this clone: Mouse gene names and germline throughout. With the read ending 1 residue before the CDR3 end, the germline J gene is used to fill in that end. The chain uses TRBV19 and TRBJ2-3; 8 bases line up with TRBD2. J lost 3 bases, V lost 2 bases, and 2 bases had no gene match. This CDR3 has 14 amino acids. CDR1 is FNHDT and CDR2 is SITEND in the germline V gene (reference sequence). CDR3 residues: CASSMGGRAETLYF. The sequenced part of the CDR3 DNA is TGTGCCAGCAGTATGGGGGGGCGGGCAGAAACGCTGTAT.

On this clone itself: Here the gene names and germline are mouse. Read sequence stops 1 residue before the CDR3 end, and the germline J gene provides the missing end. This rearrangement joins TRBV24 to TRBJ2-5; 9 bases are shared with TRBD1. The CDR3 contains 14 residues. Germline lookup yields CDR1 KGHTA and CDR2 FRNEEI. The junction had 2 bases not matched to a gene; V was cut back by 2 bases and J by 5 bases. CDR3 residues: CASSLADRGDTQYF. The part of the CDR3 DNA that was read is TGTGCCAGCAGTCTGGCGGACAGGGGAGACACCCAGTAC.

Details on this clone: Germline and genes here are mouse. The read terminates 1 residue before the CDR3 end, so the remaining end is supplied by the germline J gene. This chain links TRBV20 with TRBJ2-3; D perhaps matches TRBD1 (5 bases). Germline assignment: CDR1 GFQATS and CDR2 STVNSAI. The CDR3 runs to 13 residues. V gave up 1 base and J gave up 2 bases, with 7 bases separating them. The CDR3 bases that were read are TGTGGTGCTAGGGGGACAACTGCAGAAACGCTGTAT. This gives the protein CGARGTTAETLY. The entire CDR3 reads CGARGTTAETLYF.

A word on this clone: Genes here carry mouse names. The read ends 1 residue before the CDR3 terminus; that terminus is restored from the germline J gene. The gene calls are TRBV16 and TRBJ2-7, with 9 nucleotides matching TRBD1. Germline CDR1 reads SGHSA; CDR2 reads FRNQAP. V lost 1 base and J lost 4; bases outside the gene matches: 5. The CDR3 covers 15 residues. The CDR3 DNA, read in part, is TGTGCAAGCAGCTTAGTACAGGGGGCGGCTTATGAACAGTAC. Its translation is CASSLVQGAAYEQY. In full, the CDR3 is CASSLVQGAAYEQYF.